Following are 23 T cell receptor beta chains from one sample sequenced in a study of blood T cell repertoires in COVID-19. Assay: immunoSEQ multiplex PCR; the TCRdb copy retains only in-frame clones and omits some. The sample lists tens of thousands of clones; roughly 90% were seen once. The sequenced material came from peripheral blood. Receptors were obtained from a man aged 60 to 69 with acute or convalescent COVID-19.

This clone came up once. V is TRBV10-3 and J is TRBJ1-5; D remains unclear. V was cut by 0 bases and J by 5 bases, with 5 bases left in between. Germline values: CDR1 ENHRY, CDR2 SYGVKD. The CDR3 extends over 13 amino acids. In DNA form, the CDR3 reads TGTGCCATCAGTGAGTCACGAGATCAGCCCCAGCATTTT. Its protein is CAISESRDQPQHF.

The chain's CDR3 is CSVRLAGGPGEQYF. The CDR3 DNA follows: TGCAGCGTTAGATTAGCGGGAGGGCCAGGGGAGCAGTACTTC. V and J are TRBV29-1 and TRBJ2-7, with TRBD2 identical over 11 bases. The germline CDR1 and CDR2 sequences are SQVTM and ANQGSEA. The junction had 10 bases not matched to a gene; V was cut back by 5 bases and J by 7 bases. CDR3 length: 14 amino acids.

J is TRBJ1-4 and V is TRBV5-4, with a possible D match to TRBD1 (5 bases). The CDR3 contains 17 residues. The V gene's germline CDR1 is SGHNT and CDR2 YYREEE (reference sequence). Trimming cost V 0 bases and J 0 bases, with 12 bases left between them. The CDR3 sequence: CASSLGGREATNEKLFF. The CDR3 nucleotides read TGTGCCAGCAGCTTGGGTGGCAGGGAGGCAACTAATGAAAAACTGTTTTTT.

This clone was seen just once. This chain uses TRBV11-2 with TRBJ1-1; TRBD1 might be the D (6 bases). This CDR3 comprises 15 residues. V was clipped by 5 bases and J by 2 bases, with 15 bases between them. CDR1 is SGHAT and CDR2 is FQNNGV in the germline V gene. The CDR3 is CASSILGGPNTEAFF. The DNA for the CDR3 is TGTGCCAGCAGCATTCTGGGGGGGCCTAACACTGAAGCTTTCTTT.

CDR3: CASSPGGEQYF. CDR3 in DNA: TGTGCCAGCTCACCGGGGGGCGAGCAGTACTTC. The rearrangement uses TRBV18 and TRBJ2-7, with D tentatively TRBD2 (6 bases). Germline V CDR1 and CDR2: KGHSH, LQKENI. The CDR3 has 11 residues. Trimming removed 3 bases at V and 6 bases at J, with 6 bases between.

V is TRBV2 and J is TRBJ1-5; D gene ambiguous. With 7 bases removed from V and 0 bases from J, the gap between germline ends came to 7 bases. CDR1 is SNHLY and CDR2 is FYNNEI in the germline V gene. CDR3 length equals 13 residues. CDR3 nucleotide sequence: TGTGCCAGCACCCGGTCTAGCAATCAGCCCCAGCATTTT. This codes for CASTRSSNQPQHF.

This sequence joins TRBV6-2 or TRBV6-3 and TRBJ1-5; maybe TRBD1 (5 bases). The germline V gene has CDR1 MNHEY and CDR2 SVGEGT. V was pared by 2 bases and J by 0 bases, with 14 bases between. The CDR3 is 17 amino acids. CDR3 sequence reads: CASSYQATRDSNQPQHF. The CDR3 nucleotides read TGTGCCAGCAGTTACCAGGCGACCAGGGATAGCAATCAGCCCCAGCATTTT.

The rearrangement uses TRBV7-9 and TRBJ1-1, with D possibly being TRBD1 (6 bases). Germline V lookup: CDR1 SEHNR, CDR2 FQNEAQ (reference sequence). This CDR3 has 13 residues. V was shortened by 1 base and J by 11 bases, with 14 bases between the two germline ends. CDR3 region: CASSLESRGNAFF. The CDR3 region has the DNA TGTGCCAGCAGCTTAGAGTCCAGGGGTAACGCTTTCTTT.

This sequence joins TRBV3-1 (or the pseudogene TRBV3-2) and TRBJ1-1, with D tentatively TRBD1 (5 bases). CDR1 LGHDT and CDR2 YNNKEL come from the germline V gene (reference sequence). CDR3 length: 13 residues. Trimming shortened V by 1 base and J by 7 bases, and 10 bases separated the two germline ends. The CDR3 here is CASSQGTRGEAFF. The CDR3, as DNA: TGTGCCAGCAGCCAAGGGACTAGGGGTGAAGCTTTCTTT.

The chain recombines TRBV5-1 with TRBJ2-1, with 8 bases aligning to TRBD2. The CDR3 contains 16 residues. CDR1 and CDR2 (germline): SGHRS, YFSETQ. The junction had 10 bases not matched to a gene; V was cut back by 6 bases and J by 2 bases. CDR3 amino acids: CASMNSGSRTYNEQFF. In DNA form, the CDR3 reads TGCGCCAGCATGAACAGCGGGAGTCGGACCTACAATGAGCAGTTCTTC.

This chain connects TRBV10-3 to TRBJ2-3, with TRBD1 matching over 11 bases. There are 17 residues in the CDR3. Germline V CDR1 and CDR2: ENHRY, SYGVKD. V trimming: 0 bases; J trimming: 1 base; junction bases outside the gene matches: 3. In DNA, the CDR3 is TGTGCCATCAGTGAGTCCTCGGGACAGGGGGGCACAGATACGCAGTATTTT. This codes for CAISESSGQGGTDTQYF.

The chain joins TRBV5-1 to TRBJ2-7, with 10 bases lining up with TRBD1. The germline V gene has CDR1 SGHRS and CDR2 YFSETQ. Trimming removed 0 bases from V and 5 bases from J; junction bases left unmatched: 5. The CDR3 consists of 15 residues. The CDR3 here is CASSLGGTGVDEQYF. DNA for the CDR3: TGCGCCAGCAGCTTGGGAGGGACAGGGGTAGACGAGCAGTACTTC. The whole variable domain, remainder taken from reference TRBV5-1 and TRBJ2-7, is KAGVTQTPRYLIKTRGQQVTLSCSPISGHRSVSWYQQTPGQGLQFLFEYFSETQRNKGNFPGRFSGRQFSNSRSEMNVSTLELGDSALYLCASSLGGTGVDEQYFGPGTRLTVT.

The gene calls are TRBV4-2 and TRBJ1-2; D is ambiguous. The CDR3 covers 15 residues. Between the trimmed V and J ends, which lost 0 bases and 3 bases, there was a span of 11 bases. Germline V gives CDR1 LGHNA, CDR2 YNFKEQ. CDR3 protein: CASSQEARGDYGYTF. The CDR3 DNA reads TGTGCCAGCAGCCAAGAGGCCCGAGGTGACTATGGCTACACCTTC.

This chain joins TRBV9 and TRBJ2-7; TRBD1 agrees at 9 bases. Germline loops: CDR1 SGDLS, CDR2 YYNGEE. This CDR3 contains 16 residues. The ends lost 0 bases at V and 0 bases at J; junction bases unmatched: 4. CDR3 in amino acids: CASSVGGTGISYEQYF. Written as DNA, the CDR3 is TGTGCCAGCAGCGTAGGTGGGACAGGGATCTCCTACGAGCAGTACTTC.

The chain carries TRBV19 and TRBJ2-1; 9 positions match TRBD2. The V gene end was trimmed by 8 bases and the J gene end by 5 bases; junction bases not matched to a gene: 7. CDR3 length: 14 amino acids. Per germline, CDR1 LNHDA and CDR2 SQIVND (reference sequence). CDR3: CASGTGTSNNEQFF. CDR3 nucleotides: TGTGCCAGTGGAACCGGGACTAGCAACAATGAGCAGTTCTTC. The entire variable domain, with the rest obtained from reference TRBV19 and TRBJ2-1, is as follows: DGGITQSPKYLFRKEGQNVTLSCEQNLNHDAMYWYRQDPGQGLRLIYYSQIVNDFQKGDIAEGYSVSREKKESFPLTVTSAQKNPTAFYLCASGTGTSNNEQFFGPGTRLTVL.

The chain carries TRBV6-5 and TRBJ2-7; the D is unclear. CDR1 and CDR2 (germline): MNHEY, SVGAGI. The CDR3 is made up of 14 amino acids. The V end lost 6 bases, the J end lost 2 bases, and 14 bases lay between the germline ends. Here the CDR3 DNA reads TGTGCCAGCAGACCGGGTTTGCGTACCTACGAGCAGTACTTC. Protein sequence: CASRPGLRTYEQYF.

The chain is built from TRBV5-8 and TRBJ2-3, with TRBD2 identical over 9 bases. The germline CDR1 and CDR2 sequences are SGHTS and YDEGEE. The length of the CDR3 is 16 residues. Germline trimming cut 4 bases from V and 3 bases from J; bases unmatched to any gene: 9. The CDR3 DNA reads as TGTGCCAGCAGCCCCCACGGGACTAGCAAGACAGATACGCAGTATTTT. Its translation is CASSPHGTSKTDTQYF.

This clone occurred a few times. The chain combines TRBV29-1 with TRBJ1-3; 7 bases agree with TRBD1. Per the germline V gene, CDR1 is SQVTM and CDR2 is ANQGSEA. The trim removed 7 bases at V and 9 bases at J, leaving 12 bases unmatched. This CDR3 is 13 amino acids long. For the CDR3, the DNA is TGCAGCGCAGGAAACCGGGACAGAAGCACCATATATTTT. Residues: CSAGNRDRSTIYF. The full variable domain, with the rest looked up from reference TRBV29-1 and TRBJ1-3, is SAVISQKPSRDICQRGTSLTIQCQVDSQVTMMFWYRQQPGQSLTLIATANQGSEATYESGFVIDKFPISRPNLTFSTLTVSNMSPEDSSIYLCSAGNRDRSTIYFGEGSWLTVV.

The chain employs TRBV6-5 and TRBJ2-7; tentatively, D is TRBD1 (7 bases). Trimming cost V 6 bases and J 9 bases, with 24 bases left between them. The CDR3 is made up of 15 amino acids. Germline lookup yields CDR1 MNHEY and CDR2 SVGAGI. The CDR3 DNA is TGTGCCAGCAGGGGGGGACAGAGACTACGATTGGGGCAGTACTTC. Its protein product is CASRGGQRLRLGQYF.

This chain uses TRBV5-1 with TRBJ2-4; 11 bases match TRBD2. In germline, CDR1 is SGHRS, CDR2 YFSETQ. The CDR3 totals 14 residues. Trimming cost V 4 bases and J 10 bases; bases outside gene matches: 7. CDR3 in DNA: TGCGCCAGCAGCCGGGGGACTAGCGGCGAAATTCAGTACTTC. It yields the protein CASSRGTSGEIQYF. Using reference TRBV5-1 and TRBJ2-4 for the parts outside the CDR3, the full variable domain is KAGVTQTPRYLIKTRGQQVTLSCSPISGHRSVSWYQQTPGQGLQFLFEYFSETQRNKGNFPGRFSGRQFSNSRSEMNVSTLELGDSALYLCASSRGTSGEIQYFGAGTRLSVL.

This clone was seen just once. The chain recombines TRBV7-6 with TRBJ2-2; D possibly corresponds to TRBD2 (5 bases). Germline V gene data show CDR1 as SGHVS and CDR2 as FNYEAQ. The V gene lost 0 bases and the J gene lost 0 bases, with 8 bases spanning the gap. This CDR3 contains 16 residues. The CDR3 is CASSLAGSPNTGELFF. CDR3 sequence (DNA): TGTGCCAGCAGCTTAGCGGGGAGCCCGAACACCGGGGAGCTGTTTTTT.

The chain has TRBV15 and TRBJ1-5; D gene unclear. CDR1 LNHNV and CDR2 YYDKDF come from the germline V gene (reference sequence). This CDR3 spans 14 amino acids. V gave up 0 bases and J gave up 6 bases, with 9 bases separating them. This CDR3 reads CATSRDKGAQPQHF. DNA of the CDR3: TGTGCCACCAGCAGAGATAAGGGAGCTCAGCCCCAGCATTTT.

This clone was seen once. This chain connects TRBV28 to TRBJ2-7, with 10 bases matching TRBD2. The ends lost 6 bases at V and 7 bases at J; junction bases unmatched: 9. From germline, CDR1 is MDHEN and CDR2 SYDVKM. The CDR3 contains 14 residues. CDR3 DNA: TGTGCCAGCAGATCGGGTCTAGCGGGAGCAGAGCAGTACTTC. This codes for CASRSGLAGAEQYF.